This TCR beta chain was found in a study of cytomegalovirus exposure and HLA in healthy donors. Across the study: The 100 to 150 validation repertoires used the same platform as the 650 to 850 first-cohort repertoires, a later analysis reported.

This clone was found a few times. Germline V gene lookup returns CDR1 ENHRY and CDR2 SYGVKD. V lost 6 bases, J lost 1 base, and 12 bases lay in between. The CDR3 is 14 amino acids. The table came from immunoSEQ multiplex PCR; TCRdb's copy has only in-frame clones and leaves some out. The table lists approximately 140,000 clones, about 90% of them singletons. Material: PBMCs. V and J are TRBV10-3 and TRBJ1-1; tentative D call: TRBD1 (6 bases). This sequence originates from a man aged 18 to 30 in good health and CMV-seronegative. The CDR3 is CAISPDRSNTEAFF. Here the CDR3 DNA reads TGTGCCATCAGCCCCGACAGGTCGAACACTGAAGCTTTCTTT.